This TCR beta chain is from a study of cytomegalovirus exposure and HLA in healthy donors. Primers: 60 Vbeta forward and 13 Jbeta reverse. Data came from immunoSEQ multiplex PCR; TCRdb stores just in-frame clones and leaves some out. There are roughly 140,000 clones in the sample; roughly four fifths occur only once, and about 15% lies in the top ten. The trim removed 10 bases at V and 0 bases at J, leaving 9 bases unmatched. CDR1 is ENHRY and CDR2 is SYGVKD in the germline V gene. CDR3 length: 15 amino acids. The rearrangement joins TRBV10-3 to TRBJ2-3; 8 bases line up with TRBD2. This clonotype was sampled from a human donor in good health. The sequencing sample was made of PBMCs. The CDR3 nucleotides read TGTGCCACCAGCGGGAGAGAACCTAGCACAGATACGCAGTATTTT. This encodes CATSGREPSTDTQYF.